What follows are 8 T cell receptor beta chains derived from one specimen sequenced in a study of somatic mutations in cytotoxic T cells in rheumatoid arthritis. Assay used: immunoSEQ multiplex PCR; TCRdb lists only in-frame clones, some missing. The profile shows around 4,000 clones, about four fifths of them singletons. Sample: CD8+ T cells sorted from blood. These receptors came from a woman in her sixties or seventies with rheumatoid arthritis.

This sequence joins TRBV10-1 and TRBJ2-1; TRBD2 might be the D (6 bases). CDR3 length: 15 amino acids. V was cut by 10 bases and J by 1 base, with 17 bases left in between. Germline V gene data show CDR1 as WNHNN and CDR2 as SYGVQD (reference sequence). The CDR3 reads CATYKRGTSYNEQFF. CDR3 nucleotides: TGCGCCACATATAAACGGGGGACGTCCTACAATGAGCAGTTCTTC.

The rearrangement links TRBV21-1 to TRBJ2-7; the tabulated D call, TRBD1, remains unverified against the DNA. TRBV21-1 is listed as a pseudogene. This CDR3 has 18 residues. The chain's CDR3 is CASSKAWDSGTASYEQYV. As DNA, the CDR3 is TGTGCCAGCAGCAAAGCCTGGGATTCCGGGACAGCCTCCTACGAGCAGTACGTC.

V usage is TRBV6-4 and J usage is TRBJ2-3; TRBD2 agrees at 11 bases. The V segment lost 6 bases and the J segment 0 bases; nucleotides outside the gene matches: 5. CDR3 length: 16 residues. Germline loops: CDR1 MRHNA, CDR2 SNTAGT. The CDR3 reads CASSLAGGSSTDTQYF. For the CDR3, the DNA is TGTGCCAGCAGCCTAGCGGGGGGATCGAGCACAGATACGCAGTATTTT.

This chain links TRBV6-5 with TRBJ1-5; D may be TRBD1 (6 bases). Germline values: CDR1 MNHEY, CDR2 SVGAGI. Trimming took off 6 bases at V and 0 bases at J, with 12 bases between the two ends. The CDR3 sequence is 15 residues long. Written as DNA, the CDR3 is TGTGCCAGCAGACCCCGACAGGATAGCAATCAGCCCCAGCATTTT. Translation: CASRPRQDSNQPQHF.

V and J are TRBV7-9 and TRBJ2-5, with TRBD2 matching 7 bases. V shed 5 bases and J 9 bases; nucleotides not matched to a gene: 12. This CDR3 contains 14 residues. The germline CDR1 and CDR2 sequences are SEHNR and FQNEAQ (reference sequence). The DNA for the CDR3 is TGTGCCAGCAGCGGCGGACTAAGCGGGGACGCCCAGTACTTC. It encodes CASSGGLSGDAQYF. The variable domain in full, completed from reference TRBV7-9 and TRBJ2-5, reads DTGVSQNPRHKITKRGQNVTFRCDPISEHNRLYWYRQTLGQGPEFLTYFQNEAQLEKSRLLSDRFSAERPKGSFSTLEIQRTEQGDSAMYLCASSGGLSGDAQYFGPGTRLLVL.

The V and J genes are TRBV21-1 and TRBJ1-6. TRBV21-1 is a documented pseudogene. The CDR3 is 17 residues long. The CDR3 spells CASSSGGAGTYNSPLHF. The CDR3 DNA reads TGTGCCAGCAGCAGCGGGGGGGCCGGCACCTATAATTCACCCCTCCACTTT.

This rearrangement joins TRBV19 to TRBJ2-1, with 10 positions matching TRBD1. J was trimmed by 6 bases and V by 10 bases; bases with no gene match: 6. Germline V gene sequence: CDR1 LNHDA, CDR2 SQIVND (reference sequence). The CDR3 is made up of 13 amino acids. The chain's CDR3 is CATRQGAINEQFF. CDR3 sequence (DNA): TGTGCCACCCGACAGGGGGCGATCAATGAGCAGTTCTTC.

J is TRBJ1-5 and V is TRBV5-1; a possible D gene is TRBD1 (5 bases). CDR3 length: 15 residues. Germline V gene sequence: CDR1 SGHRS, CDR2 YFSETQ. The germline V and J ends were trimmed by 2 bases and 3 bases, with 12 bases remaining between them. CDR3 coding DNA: TGCGCCAGCAGCTTAACAGGTGTATTCAATCAGCCCCAGCATTTT. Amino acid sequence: CASSLTGVFNQPQHF. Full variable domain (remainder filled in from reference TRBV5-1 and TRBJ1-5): KAGVTQTPRYLIKTRGQQVTLSCSPISGHRSVSWYQQTPGQGLQFLFEYFSETQRNKGNFPGRFSGRQFSNSRSEMNVSTLELGDSALYLCASSLTGVFNQPQHFGDGTRLSIL.